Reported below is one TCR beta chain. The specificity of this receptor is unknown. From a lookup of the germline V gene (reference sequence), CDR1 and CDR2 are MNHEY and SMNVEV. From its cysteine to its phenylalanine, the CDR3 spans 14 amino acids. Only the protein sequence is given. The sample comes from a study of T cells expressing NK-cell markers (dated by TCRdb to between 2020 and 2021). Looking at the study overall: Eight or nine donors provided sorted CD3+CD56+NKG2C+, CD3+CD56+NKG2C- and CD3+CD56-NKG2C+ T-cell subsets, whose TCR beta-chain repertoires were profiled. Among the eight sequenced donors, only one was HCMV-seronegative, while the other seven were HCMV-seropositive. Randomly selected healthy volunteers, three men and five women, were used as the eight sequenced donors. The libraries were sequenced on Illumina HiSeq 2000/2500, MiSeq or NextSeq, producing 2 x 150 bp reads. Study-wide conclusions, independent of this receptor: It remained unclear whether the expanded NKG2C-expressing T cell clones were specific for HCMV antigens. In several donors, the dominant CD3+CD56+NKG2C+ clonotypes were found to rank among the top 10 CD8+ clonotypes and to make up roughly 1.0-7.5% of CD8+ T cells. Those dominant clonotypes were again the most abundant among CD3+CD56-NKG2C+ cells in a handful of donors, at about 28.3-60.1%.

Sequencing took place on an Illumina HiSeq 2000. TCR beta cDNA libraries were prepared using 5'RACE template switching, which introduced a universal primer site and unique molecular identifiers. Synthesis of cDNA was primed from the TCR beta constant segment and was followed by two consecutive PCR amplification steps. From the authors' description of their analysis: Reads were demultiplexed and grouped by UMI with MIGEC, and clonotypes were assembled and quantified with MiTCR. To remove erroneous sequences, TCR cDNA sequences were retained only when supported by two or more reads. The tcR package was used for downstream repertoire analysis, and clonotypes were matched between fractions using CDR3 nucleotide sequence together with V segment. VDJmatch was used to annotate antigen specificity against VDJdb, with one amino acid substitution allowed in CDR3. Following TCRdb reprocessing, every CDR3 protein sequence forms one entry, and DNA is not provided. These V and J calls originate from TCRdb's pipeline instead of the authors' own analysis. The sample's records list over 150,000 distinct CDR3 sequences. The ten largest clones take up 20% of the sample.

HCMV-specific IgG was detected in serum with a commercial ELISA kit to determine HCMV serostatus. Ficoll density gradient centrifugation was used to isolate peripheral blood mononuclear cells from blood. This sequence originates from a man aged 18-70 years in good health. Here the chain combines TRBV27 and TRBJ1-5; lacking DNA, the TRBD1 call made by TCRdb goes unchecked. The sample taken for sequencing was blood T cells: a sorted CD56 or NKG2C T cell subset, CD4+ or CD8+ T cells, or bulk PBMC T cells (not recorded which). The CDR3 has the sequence CASSPGQMNQPQHF.